The following is a TCR beta chain sequence with its context. The antigen remains undetermined. This sample was included in a study of cytomegalovirus exposure and HLA in healthy donors. Amplification used 60 Vbeta primers and 13 Jbeta primers. Method: immunoSEQ multiplex PCR; TCRdb's copy keeps in-frame clones and lacks some. The repertoire has fewer than 250,000 clones, about 80% of them found once; the top ten carry about 1%. The V end lost 4 bases, the J end lost 6 bases, and 13 bases lay between the germline ends. The CDR3 totals 14 residues. CDR1 SNHLY and CDR2 FYNNEI come from the germline V gene. General study findings and limits: HLA alleles showed associations with some 15,000 TCR beta sequences in a later analysis, at a 0.05 false discovery rate. In vitro work confirmed that a few CMV-associated chains recognize CMV antigens. A later analysis linked a missense DCLRE1C variant to TCR beta V- and J-gene trimming.

The sample comprised PBMCs. The receptor was isolated from a woman aged 35 to 49 in good health and CMV-seronegative. This chain uses TRBV2 with TRBJ2-4; maybe TRBD2 (7 bases). This CDR3 reads CASSVNRGGNIQYF. The CDR3 coding sequence is TGTGCCAGCAGTGTGAATAGGGGGGGAAACATTCAGTACTTC.